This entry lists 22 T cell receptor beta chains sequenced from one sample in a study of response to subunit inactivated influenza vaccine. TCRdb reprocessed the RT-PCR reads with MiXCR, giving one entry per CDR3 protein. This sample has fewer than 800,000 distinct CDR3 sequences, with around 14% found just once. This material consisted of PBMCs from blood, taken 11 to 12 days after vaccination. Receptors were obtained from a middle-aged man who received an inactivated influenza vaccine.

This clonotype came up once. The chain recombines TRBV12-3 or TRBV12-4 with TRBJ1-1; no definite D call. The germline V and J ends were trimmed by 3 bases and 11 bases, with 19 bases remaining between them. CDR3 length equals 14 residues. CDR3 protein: CASSLTDAFSEAFF. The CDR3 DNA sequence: TGTGCCAGCAGTTTGACGGACGCCTTTAGTGAGGCTTTCTTT.

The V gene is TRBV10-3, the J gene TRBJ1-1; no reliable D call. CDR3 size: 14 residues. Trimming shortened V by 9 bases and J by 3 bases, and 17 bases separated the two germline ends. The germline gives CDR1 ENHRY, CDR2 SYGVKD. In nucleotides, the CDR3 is TGTGCCATGTCTACGGGGAGGTTGGACACTGAAGCTTTCTTT. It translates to CAMSTGRLDTEAFF.

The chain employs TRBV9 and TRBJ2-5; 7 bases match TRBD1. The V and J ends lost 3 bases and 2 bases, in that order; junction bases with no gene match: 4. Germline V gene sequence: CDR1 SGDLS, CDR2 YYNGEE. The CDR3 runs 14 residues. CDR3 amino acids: CASSAQGIQETQYF. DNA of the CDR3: TGTGCCAGCAGCGCACAGGGGATTCAAGAGACCCAGTACTTC.

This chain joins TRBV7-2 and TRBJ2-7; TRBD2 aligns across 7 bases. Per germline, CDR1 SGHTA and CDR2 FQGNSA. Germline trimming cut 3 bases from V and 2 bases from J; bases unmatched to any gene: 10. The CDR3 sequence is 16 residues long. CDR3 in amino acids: CASSFPGGSSTYEQYF. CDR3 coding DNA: TGTGCCAGCAGCTTCCCCGGGGGGTCCTCAACCTACGAGCAGTACTTC.

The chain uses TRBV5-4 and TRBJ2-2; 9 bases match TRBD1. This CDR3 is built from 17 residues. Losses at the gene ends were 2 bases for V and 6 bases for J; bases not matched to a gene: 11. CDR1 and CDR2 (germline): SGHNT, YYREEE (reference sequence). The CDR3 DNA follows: TGTGCCAGCAGCTTTAAAACGGGACAGGGAATCCCCGGGGAGCTGTTTTTT. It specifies CASSFKTGQGIPGELFF.

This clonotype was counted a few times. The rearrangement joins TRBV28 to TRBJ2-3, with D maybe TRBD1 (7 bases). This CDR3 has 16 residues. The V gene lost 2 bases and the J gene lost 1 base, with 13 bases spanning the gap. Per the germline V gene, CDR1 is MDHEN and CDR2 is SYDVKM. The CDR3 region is CASSLRRGRGTDTQYF. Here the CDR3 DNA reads TGTGCCAGCAGTTTACGGAGGGGGCGCGGCACAGATACGCAGTATTTT.

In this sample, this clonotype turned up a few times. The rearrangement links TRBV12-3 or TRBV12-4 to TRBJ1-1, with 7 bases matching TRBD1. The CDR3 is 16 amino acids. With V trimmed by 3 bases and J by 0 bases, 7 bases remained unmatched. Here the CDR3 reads CASSFLTGSMNTEAFF. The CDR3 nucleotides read TGTGCCAGCAGTTTTTTGACAGGGTCTATGAACACTGAAGCTTTCTTT.

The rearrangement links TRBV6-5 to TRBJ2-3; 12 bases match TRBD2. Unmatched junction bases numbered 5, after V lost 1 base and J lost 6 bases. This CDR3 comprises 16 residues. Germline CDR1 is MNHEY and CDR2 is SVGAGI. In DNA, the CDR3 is TGTGCCAGCAGTTACTACTCCGGGACTAGCGGGGATACGCAGTATTTT. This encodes CASSYYSGTSGDTQYF.

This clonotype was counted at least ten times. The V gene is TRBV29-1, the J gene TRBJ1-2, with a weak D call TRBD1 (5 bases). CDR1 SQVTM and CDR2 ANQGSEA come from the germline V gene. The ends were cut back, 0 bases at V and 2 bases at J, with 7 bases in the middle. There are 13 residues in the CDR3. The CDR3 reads CSVEDTGNYGYTF. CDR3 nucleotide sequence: TGCAGCGTTGAAGATACAGGCAACTATGGCTACACCTTC.

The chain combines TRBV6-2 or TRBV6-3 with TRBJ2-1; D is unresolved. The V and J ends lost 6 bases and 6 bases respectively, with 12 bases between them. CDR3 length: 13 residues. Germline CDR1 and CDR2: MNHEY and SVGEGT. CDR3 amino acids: CASSFRPRNEQFF. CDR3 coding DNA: TGTGCCAGCAGCTTTCGACCCCGCAATGAGCAGTTCTTC.

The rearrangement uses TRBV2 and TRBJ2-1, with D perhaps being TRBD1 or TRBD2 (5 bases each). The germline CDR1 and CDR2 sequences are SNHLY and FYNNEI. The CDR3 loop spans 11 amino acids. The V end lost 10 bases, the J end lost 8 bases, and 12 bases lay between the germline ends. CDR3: CATSLGDEQFF. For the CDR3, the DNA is TGTGCCACCTCGCTGGGGGATGAGCAGTTCTTC.

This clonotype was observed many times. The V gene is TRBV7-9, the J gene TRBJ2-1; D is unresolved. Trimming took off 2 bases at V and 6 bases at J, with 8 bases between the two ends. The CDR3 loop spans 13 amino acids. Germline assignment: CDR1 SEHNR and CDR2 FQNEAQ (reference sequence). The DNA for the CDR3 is TGTGCCAGCAGCTTATTCCCGAGCAATGAGCAGTTCTTC. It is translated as CASSLFPSNEQFF.

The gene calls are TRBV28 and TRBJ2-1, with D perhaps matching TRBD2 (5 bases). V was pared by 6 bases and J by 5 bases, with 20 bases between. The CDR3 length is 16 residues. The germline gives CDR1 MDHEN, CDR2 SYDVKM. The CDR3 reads CASSLLGDLRDNEQFF. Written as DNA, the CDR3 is TGTGCCAGCAGCCTATTGGGTGACTTGCGGGACAATGAGCAGTTCTTC.

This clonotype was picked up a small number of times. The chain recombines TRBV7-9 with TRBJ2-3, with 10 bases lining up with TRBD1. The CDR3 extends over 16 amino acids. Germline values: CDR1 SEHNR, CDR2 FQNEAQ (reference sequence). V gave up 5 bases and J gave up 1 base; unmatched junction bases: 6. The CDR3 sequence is CASSPGTGVRTDTQYF. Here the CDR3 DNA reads TGTGCCAGCAGCCCCGGGACAGGGGTCCGCACAGATACGCAGTATTTT.

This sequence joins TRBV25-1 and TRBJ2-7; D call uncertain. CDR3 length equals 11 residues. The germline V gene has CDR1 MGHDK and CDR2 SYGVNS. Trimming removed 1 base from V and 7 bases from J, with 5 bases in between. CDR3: CASSEWLEQYF. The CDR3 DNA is TGTGCCAGCAGTGAATGGTTGGAGCAGTACTTC.

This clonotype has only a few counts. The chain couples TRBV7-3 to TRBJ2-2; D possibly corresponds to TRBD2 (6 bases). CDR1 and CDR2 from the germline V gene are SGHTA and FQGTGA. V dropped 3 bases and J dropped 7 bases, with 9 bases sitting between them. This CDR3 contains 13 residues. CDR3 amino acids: CASSLSGFGELFF. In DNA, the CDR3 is TGTGCCAGCAGCTTGAGCGGGTTCGGGGAGCTGTTTTTT.

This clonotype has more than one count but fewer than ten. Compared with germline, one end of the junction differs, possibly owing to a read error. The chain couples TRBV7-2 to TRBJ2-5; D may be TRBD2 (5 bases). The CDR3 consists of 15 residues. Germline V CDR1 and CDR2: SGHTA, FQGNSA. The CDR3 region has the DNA TGTGCCAGCAGCCTAGCCCCTAGGGTCGGGGAGACCCAGTACTTC. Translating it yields CASSLAPRVGETQYF.

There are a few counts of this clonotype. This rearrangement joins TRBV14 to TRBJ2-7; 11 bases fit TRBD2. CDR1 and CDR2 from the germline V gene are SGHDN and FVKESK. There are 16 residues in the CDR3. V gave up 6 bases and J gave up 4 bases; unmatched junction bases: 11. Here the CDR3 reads CASSETTSGTLYEQYF. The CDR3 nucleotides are TGTGCCAGCAGTGAAACGACTAGCGGGACCCTTTACGAGCAGTACTTC.

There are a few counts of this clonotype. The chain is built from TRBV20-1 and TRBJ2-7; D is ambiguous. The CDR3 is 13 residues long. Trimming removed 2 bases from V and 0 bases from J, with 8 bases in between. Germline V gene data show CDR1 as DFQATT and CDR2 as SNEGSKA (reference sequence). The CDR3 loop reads CSARQVSSYEQYF. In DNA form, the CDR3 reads TGCAGTGCTAGACAAGTGAGCTCCTACGAGCAGTACTTC.

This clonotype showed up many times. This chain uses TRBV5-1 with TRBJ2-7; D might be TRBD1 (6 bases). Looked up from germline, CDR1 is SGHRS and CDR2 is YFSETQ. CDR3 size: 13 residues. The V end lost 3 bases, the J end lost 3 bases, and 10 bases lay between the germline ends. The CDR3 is CASSSTGFYEQYF. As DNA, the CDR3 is TGCGCCAGCAGCTCGACAGGATTCTACGAGCAGTACTTC.

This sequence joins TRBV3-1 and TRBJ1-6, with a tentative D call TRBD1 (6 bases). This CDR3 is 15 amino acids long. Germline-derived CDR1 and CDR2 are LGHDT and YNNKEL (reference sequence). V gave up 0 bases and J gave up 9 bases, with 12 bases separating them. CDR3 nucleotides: TGTGCCAGCAGCCAAGATGCAGGGGTCACTTCACCCCTCCACTTT. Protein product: CASSQDAGVTSPLHF.

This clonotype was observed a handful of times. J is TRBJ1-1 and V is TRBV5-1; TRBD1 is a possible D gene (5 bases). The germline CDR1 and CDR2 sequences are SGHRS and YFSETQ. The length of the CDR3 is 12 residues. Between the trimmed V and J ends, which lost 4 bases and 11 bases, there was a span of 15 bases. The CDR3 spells CASSQSGTGAFF. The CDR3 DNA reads TGCGCCAGCAGCCAGTCAGGGACCGGGGCTTTCTTT.